Below, 2 T cell receptor beta chains from the same sample are listed, as sequenced in a study of cytomegalovirus exposure and HLA in healthy donors (dated by TCRdb to 2017 to 2019). The method behind the library was the immunoSEQ multiplex PCR assay. The multiplex PCR relied on a mix of 60 forward primers for TCR Vbeta segments and 13 reverse primers for TCR Jbeta segments. The immuneACCESS repertoire file appears here via TCRdb, limited to in-frame rearrangements. These files lack a portion of the clones; in checked studies, under half of the deficit traces to unresolved V genes, and the cause of the others is not known. In this sample the table shows around 100,000 clones, 79% of which occur a single time. In total, the top ten clones hold 3% of the sample. The sample was PBMCs. These receptors came from a woman younger than 30 in good health and CMV-seropositive.

The CDR3 DNA is TGTGCCAGCAGTGCCCAGGGCTGGGGCGAGCAGTACTTC. This sequence encodes CASSAQGWGEQYF. The chain combines TRBV6-1 with TRBJ2-7; weak D call: TRBD1 (5 bases). Germline V lookup: CDR1 MNHNS, CDR2 SASEGT. Trimming took 4 bases from V and 6 from J, leaving 13 bases between them. This CDR3 comprises 13 residues.

This chain connects TRBV27 to TRBJ2-5; the match to TRBD2 covers 15 bases. Germline CDR1 reads MNHEY; CDR2 reads SMNVEV (reference sequence). This CDR3 has 19 residues. The junction had 7 bases not matched to a gene; V was cut back by 2 bases and J by 0 bases. For the CDR3, the DNA is TGTGCCAGCAGTTTACAGGGACTAGCGGGAGGCCGGTACCAAGAGACCCAGTACTTC. This sequence encodes CASSLQGLAGGRYQETQYF.